The rows below give T cell receptor beta chains drawn from one sample of a study of blood T cell repertoires in COVID-19. TCRdb's copy holds only in-frame clones and misses some; the assay was immunoSEQ multiplex PCR. The data hold around 250,000 clones, with 80% to 90% observed a single time. Material for sequencing was PBMCs or T cells enriched from blood (not recorded which). The receptors derive from a woman in her 50s who had recovered from COVID-19. The CDR3 runs from the conserved cysteine through the conserved F or W. A D gene is named only where the DNA matches it firmly. Not all rows give a size; the values are once, few, many and, for expanded clones, a class.

TGCGCCAGCAGCTTGGAGGCGGGATCCTACAATGAGCAGTTCTTC | CASSLEAGSYNEQFF | . | . | TRBJ2-1 | TRBV5-1
TGTGCCAGCTCACCATGGACTAGCGAATTCCACGAGCAGTACTTC | CASSPWTSEFHEQYF | TRBD2 | . | TRBJ2-7 | TRBV18
TGTGCCAGCAGTTACTCCCAGGGAGGCTACACCTTC | CASSYSQGGYTF | . | . | TRBJ1-2 | TRBV6-2/TRBV6-3
TGTGCCAACGGGACAGGGGCATACAATGAGCAGTTCTTC | CANGTGAYNEQFF | TRBD1 | . | TRBJ2-1 | TRBV27
TGTGCCAGCCTTGGGGGGTTTAGCGGACCTCAAGAGACCCAGTACTTC | CASLGGFSGPQETQYF | . | . | TRBJ2-5 | TRBV2
TGTGCCAGTAGTAACCCGAGGGGACAGGGACAAGAGACCCAGTACTTC | CASSNPRGQGQETQYF | TRBD1 | . | TRBJ2-5 | TRBV19
TGTGCCAGCACGGGGGGGGGCAATGAGCAGTTCTTC | CASTGGGNEQFF | TRBD2 | . | TRBJ2-1 | TRBV27
TGTGCCAGCAGCCACGGGACAGGGCTTTCTGAAGCTTTCTTT | CASSHGTGLSEAFF | TRBD1 | . | TRBJ1-1 | TRBV3-1/TRBV3-2
TGTGCCACCAGTGACGGCGCCAGGGGGGAGACCCAGTACTTC | CATSDGARGETQYF | TRBD1 | . | TRBJ2-5 | TRBV24-1
TGTGCCAGCAGCCAAGAATGGCGGGGGGCGGGAACAGAAAAACTGTTTTTT | CASSQEWRGAGTEKLFF | . | . | TRBJ1-4 | TRBV3-1/TRBV3-2
TGTGCCATCAGTTCGGGACAGGGGGCAGCTTACAATGAGCAGTTCTTC | CAISSGQGAAYNEQFF | TRBD1 | . | TRBJ2-1 | TRBV28
TGTGCCAGCAGTTTGGGACAGGGGGGCAATCAGCCCCAGCATTTT | CASSLGQGGNQPQHF | TRBD1 | . | TRBJ1-5 | TRBV28
TGCGCCAGCAGCAGGACGGCTAGCGGGAGTATAGGGGAGCAGTACTTC | CASSRTASGSIGEQYF | TRBD2 | few | TRBJ2-7 | TRBV5-1
TGTGCCAGCAGCTCTAGCGTCCAGTCCTACAATGAGCAGTTCTTC | CASSSSVQSYNEQFF | . | . | TRBJ2-1 | TRBV7-3
TGTGCCACCGGCCTGAGGGCGGGAGTAAACACCGGGGAGCTGTTTTTT | CATGLRAGVNTGELFF | TRBD2 | . | TRBJ2-2 | TRBV3-1/TRBV3-2
TGTGCCAGCACCCTGCACCCAGCGGGAGACTACGAGCAGTACTTC | CASTLHPAGDYEQYF | TRBD2 | . | TRBJ2-7 | TRBV27
TGCAGCGAGGGACACGGATACGAGCAGTACTTC | CSEGHGYEQYF | . | . | TRBJ2-7 | TRBV20-1